This T cell receptor beta chain was found in a study of T-cell memory formation after mild COVID-19. As for the study in general: Clustering of TCRs was largely donor specific. The study's findings and limits: Clones shrinking from day 15 to 85 showed even CD4/CD8 mixes; later expanders tilted CD4+.

TCRdb called the 5' RACE reads again in MiXCR, with one record for every CDR3 protein. The sample carries about 210,000 distinct CDR3 sequences, roughly a tenth recorded once. Comment on this clonotype: No antigen is known for it.

Sequenced material: PBMCs or a T cell subset sorted from them (not recorded which). This sequence was found in a man aged 18-30 years who had mild COVID-19 (a few samples of this study predate the infection). Cell type and time point are not known.

The CDR3 reads CASSHLAGRAQETQYF. The CDR3 DNA sequence: TGTGCCAGCAGCCACCTAGCGGGGAGAGCACAAGAGACCCAGTACTTC. This chain joins TRBV3-1 and TRBJ2-5; 9 positions agree with TRBD2. Germline-derived CDR1 and CDR2 are LGHDT and YNNKEL (reference sequence). Trimming at V came to 3 bases and at J to 2 bases, leaving 7 bases not matched to a gene. This CDR3 is built from 16 residues.